Listed below are T cell receptor beta chains from one sample, sequenced in a study of early T cells in non-severe SARS-CoV-2 infection. Using its own MiXCR run on the 5' RACE reads, TCRdb lists one record per CDR3 protein. The sample has 25,000 to 35,000 distinct CDR3 sequences, approximately 5% seen once. Material: whole blood. The receptors were sampled from an adult who was a healthcare worker with PCR-confirmed SARS-CoV-2 infection or an uninfected control (not recorded which). Each CDR3 is given with its conserved first and last residue. Fields, in order: V gene, clone size, J gene, D gene, CDR3 protein, CDR3 DNA. The D gene is left open where the match is weak. The size of a clone is reported for some rows only, either as once, few or many, or as a class for expanded clones.

>TRBV5-4|few|TRBJ1-1|NA
CASSHGALGLSNTEAFF
TGTGCCAGCAGCCATGGGGCGCTCGGCTTATCGAACACTGAAGCTTTCTTT
>TRBV10-3|few|TRBJ1-1|NA
CAGTYSLEAFF
TGTGCCGGGACATACTCCCTTGAAGCTTTCTTT
>TRBV28|NA|TRBJ1-1|NA
CASSSSLPTEAFF
TGTGCCAGCAGTTCATCGCTTCCCACTGAAGCTTTCTTT
>TRBV19|many|TRBJ1-2|NA
CASSVGTRRAISGYTF
TGTGCCAGTAGTGTAGGGACCAGGAGGGCTATCTCTGGCTACACCTTC
>TRBV12-2|many|TRBJ2-5|NA
CASHQKGDSWPETQYF
TGTGCAAGTCACCAAAAAGGAGACAGCTGGCCAGAGACCCAGTACTTC
>TRBV7-2|many|TRBJ2-7|NA
CASSLDPARLYEQYF
TGTGCCAGCAGCTTAGACCCCGCGAGACTCTACGAGCAGTACTTC
>TRBV2|many|TRBJ2-2|NA
CASTKGTLNTGELFF
TGTGCCAGCACTAAGGGTACCTTGAACACCGGGGAGCTGTTTTTT
>TRBV27|many|TRBJ1-2|TRBD1
CASSFKTGGWYGYTF
TGTGCCAGCAGTTTCAAAACAGGGGGCTGGTATGGCTACACCTTC
>TRBV6-2/TRBV6-3|many|TRBJ2-4|TRBD1
CASTLTGLQNIQYF
TGTGCCAGCACCTTGACAGGGTTGCAAAACATTCAGTACTTC
>TRBV7-2|NA|TRBJ2-1|TRBD2
CASSLGGGRSYNEQFF
TGTGCCAGCAGCTTAGGCGGGGGGCGATCCTACAATGAGCAGTTCTTC
>TRBV10-3|NA|TRBJ1-1|TRBD1
CAISGGQGAVVTEAFF
TGTGCCATCAGTGGAGGACAGGGGGCAGTGGTCACTGAAGCTTTCTTT
>TRBV5-6|few|TRBJ1-6|NA
CASSRDVSNSPLHF
TGTGCCAGCAGCCGGGACGTTAGTAATTCACCCCTCCACTTT
>TRBV11-2|many|TRBJ1-1|NA
CASRRLNTEAFF
TGTGCCAGCCGACGGTTAAACACTGAAGCTTTCTTT
>TRBV7-9|few|TRBJ2-1|NA
CASSSWTSGLYDEQFF
TGTGCCAGCAGCTCCTGGACCTCGGGTCTATACGATGAGCAGTTCTTC